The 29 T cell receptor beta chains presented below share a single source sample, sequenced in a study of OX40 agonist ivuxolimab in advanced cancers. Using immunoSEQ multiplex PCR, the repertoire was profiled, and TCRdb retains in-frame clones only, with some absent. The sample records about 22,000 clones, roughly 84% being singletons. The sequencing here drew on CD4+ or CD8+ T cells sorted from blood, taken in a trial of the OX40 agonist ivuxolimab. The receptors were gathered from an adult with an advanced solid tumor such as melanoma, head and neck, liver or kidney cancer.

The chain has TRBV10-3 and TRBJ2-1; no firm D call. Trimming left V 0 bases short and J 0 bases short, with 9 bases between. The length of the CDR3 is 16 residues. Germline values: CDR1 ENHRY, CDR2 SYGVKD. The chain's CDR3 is CAISESSASSYNEQFF. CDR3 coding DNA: TGTGCCATCAGTGAGTCGTCCGCGAGCTCCTACAATGAGCAGTTCTTC.

The CDR3 reads CASSLGGEGSYEQYF. The DNA for the CDR3 is TGTGCCAGCAGCTTGGGAGGGGAGGGGTCCTACGAGCAGTACTTC. The chain joins TRBV5-4 to TRBJ2-7; 7 bases agree with TRBD2. The germline V gene encodes CDR1 SGHNT and CDR2 YYREEE (reference sequence). V shed 0 bases and J 1 base; nucleotides not matched to a gene: 4. This CDR3 is built from 15 residues.

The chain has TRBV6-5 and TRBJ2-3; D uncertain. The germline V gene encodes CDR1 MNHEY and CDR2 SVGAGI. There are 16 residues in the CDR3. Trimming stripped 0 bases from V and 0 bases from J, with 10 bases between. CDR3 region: CASSYSSSPSTDTQYF. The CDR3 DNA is TGTGCCAGCAGTTACTCGAGCAGCCCAAGCACAGATACGCAGTATTTT.

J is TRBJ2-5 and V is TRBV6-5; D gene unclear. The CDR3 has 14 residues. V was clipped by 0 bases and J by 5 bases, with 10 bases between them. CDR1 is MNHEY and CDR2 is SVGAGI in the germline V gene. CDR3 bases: TGTGCCAGCAGTTACTCCGGCGAGGAGGAGACCCAGTACTTC. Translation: CASSYSGEEETQYF.

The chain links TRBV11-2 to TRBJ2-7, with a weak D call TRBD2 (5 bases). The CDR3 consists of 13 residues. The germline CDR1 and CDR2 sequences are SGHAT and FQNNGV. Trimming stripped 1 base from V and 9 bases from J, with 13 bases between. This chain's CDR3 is CASSLVHFEGQYF. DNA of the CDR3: TGTGCCAGCAGCTTAGTTCACTTCGAGGGGCAGTACTTC.

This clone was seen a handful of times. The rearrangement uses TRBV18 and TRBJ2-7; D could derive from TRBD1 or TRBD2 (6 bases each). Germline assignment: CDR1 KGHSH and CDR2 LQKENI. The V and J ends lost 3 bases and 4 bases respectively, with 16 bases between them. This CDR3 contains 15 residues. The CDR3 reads CASSPPGGRTYEQYF. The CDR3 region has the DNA TGTGCCAGCTCACCTCCCGGGGGCAGAACGTACGAGCAGTACTTC.

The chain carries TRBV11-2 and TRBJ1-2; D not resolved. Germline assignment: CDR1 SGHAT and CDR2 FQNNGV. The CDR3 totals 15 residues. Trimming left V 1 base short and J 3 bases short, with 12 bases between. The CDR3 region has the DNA TGTGCCAGCAGCTTAGGTGGTCGGCTGTACTATGGCTACACCTTC. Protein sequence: CASSLGGRLYYGYTF.

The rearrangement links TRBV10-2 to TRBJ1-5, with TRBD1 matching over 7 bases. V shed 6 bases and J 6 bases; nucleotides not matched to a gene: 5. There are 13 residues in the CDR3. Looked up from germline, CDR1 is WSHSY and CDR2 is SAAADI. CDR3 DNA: TGCGCCAGCAGCCGGGACAGATCTCAGCCCCAGCATTTT. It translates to CASSRDRSQPQHF.

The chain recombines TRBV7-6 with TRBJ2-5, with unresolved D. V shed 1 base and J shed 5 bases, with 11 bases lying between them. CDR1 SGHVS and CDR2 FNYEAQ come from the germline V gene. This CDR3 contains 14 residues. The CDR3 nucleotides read TGTGCCAGCAGCTTAGTGTTAGGGCGGGAGACCCAGTACTTC. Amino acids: CASSLVLGRETQYF.

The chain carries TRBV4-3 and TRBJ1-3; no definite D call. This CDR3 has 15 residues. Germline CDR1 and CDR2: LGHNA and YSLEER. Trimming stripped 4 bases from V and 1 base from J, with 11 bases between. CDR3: CASSPDWGSGNTIYF. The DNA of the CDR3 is TGCGCCAGCAGCCCTGATTGGGGTTCTGGAAACACCATATATTTT.

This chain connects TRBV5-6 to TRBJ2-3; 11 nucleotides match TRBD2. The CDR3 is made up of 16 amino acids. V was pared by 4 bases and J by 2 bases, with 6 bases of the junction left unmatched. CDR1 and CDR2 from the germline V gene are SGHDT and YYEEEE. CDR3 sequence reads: CASSQGLAVVTDTQYF. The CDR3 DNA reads TGTGCCAGCAGCCAGGGACTAGCGGTGGTCACAGATACGCAGTATTTT. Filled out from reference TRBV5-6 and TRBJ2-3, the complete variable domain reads DAGVTQSPTHLIKTRGQQVTLRCSPKSGHDTVSWYQQALGQGPQFIFQYYEEEERQRGNFPDRFSGHQFPNYSSELNVNALLLGDSALYLCASSQGLAVVTDTQYFGPGTRLTVL.

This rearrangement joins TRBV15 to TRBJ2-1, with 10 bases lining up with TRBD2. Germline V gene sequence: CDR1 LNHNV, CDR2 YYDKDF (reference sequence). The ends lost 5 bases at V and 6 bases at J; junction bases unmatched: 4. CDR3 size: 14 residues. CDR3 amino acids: CATSSGLAPNEQFF. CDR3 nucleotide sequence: TGTGCCACCAGCTCGGGACTAGCGCCCAATGAGCAGTTCTTC. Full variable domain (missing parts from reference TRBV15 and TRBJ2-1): DAMVIQNPRYQVTQFGKPVTLSCSQTLNHNVMYWYQQKSSQAPKLLFHYYDKDFNNEADTPDNFQSRRPNTSFCFLDIRSPGLGDTAMYLCATSSGLAPNEQFFGPGTRLTVL.

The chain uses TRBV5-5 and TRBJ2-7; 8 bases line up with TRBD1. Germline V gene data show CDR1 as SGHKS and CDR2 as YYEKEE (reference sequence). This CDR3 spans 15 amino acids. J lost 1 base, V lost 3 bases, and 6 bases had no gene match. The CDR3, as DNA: TGTGCCAGCAGCTGGGCACAGGGGGGATCCTACGAGCAGTACTTC. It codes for CASSWAQGGSYEQYF.

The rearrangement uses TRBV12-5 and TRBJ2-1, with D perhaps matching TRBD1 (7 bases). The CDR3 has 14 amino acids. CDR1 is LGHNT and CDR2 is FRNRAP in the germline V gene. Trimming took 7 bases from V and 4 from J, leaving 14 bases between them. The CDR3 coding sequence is TGTGCTAGTGCCCCAGGGGGGTCTTACAATGAGCAGTTCTTC. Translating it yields CASAPGGSYNEQFF.

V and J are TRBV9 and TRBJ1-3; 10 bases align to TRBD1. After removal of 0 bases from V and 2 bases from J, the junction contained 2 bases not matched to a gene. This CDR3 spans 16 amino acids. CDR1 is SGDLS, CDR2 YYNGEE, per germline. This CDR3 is CASSVGGTGAGNTIYF. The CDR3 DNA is TGTGCCAGCAGCGTAGGGGGGACAGGGGCTGGAAACACCATATATTTT.

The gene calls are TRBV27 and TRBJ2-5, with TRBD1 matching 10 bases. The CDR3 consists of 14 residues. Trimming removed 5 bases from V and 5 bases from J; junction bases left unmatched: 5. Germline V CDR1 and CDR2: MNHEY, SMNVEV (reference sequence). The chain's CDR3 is CASSPTGGGETQYF. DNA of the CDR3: TGTGCCAGCAGTCCGACAGGGGGCGGGGAGACCCAGTACTTC.

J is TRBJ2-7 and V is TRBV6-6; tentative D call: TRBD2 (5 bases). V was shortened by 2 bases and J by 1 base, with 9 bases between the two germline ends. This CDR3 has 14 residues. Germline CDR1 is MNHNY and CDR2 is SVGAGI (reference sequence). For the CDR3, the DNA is TGTGCCAGCAGTTACGAGCGGAGATCCTACGAGCAGTACTTC. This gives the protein CASSYERRSYEQYF.

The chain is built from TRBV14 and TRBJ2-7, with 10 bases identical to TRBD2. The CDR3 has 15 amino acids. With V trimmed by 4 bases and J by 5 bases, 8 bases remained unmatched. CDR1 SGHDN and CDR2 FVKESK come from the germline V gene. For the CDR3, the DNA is TGTGCCAGCAGCCCCCCGAGCGGGGGGGGTCACGAGCAGTACTTC. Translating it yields CASSPPSGGGHEQYF. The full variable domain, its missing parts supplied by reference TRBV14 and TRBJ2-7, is EAGVTQFPSHSVIEKGQTVTLRCDPISGHDNLYWYRRVMGKEIKFLLHFVKESKQDESGMPNNRFLAERTGGTYSTLKVQPAELEDSGVYFCASSPPSGGGHEQYFGPGTRLTVT.

CDR3 in DNA: TGCGCCAGCAGCCAAGATGACGAGGACAGGGGGCGTGGGGACGAGCAGTACTTC. This sequence encodes CASSQDDEDRGRGDEQYF. The chain combines TRBV4-3 with TRBJ2-7; the match to TRBD1 covers 11 bases. Trimming cost V 0 bases and J 5 bases; bases outside gene matches: 12. Germline CDR1 is LGHNA and CDR2 is YSLEER. The length of the CDR3 is 18 residues.

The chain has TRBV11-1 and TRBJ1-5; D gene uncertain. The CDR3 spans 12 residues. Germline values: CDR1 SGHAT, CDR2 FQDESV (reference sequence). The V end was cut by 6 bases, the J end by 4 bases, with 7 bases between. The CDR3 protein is CASRINNQPQHF. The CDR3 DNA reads TGTGCCAGCAGGATCAATAATCAGCCCCAGCATTTT.

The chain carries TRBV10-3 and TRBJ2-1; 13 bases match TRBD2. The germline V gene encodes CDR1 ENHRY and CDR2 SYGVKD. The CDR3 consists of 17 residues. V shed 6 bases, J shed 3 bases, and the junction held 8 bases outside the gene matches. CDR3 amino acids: CAIRGGLAGESYNEQFF. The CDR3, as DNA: TGTGCCATCAGGGGAGGACTAGCGGGGGAGAGCTACAATGAGCAGTTCTTC.

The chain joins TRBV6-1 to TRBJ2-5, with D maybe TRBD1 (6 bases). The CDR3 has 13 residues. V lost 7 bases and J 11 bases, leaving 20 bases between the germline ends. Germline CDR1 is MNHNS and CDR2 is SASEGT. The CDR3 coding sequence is TGTGCCAGCACTAGGGACAACCTCCAGGAGCAGTACTTC. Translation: CASTRDNLQEQYF.

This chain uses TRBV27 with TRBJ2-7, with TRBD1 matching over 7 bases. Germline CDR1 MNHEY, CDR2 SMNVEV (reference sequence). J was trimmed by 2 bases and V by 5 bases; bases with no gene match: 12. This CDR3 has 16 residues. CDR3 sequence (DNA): TGTGCCAGCAGTCACTCCCAGGGGGTCGTAACCTACGAGCAGTACTTC. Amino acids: CASSHSQGVVTYEQYF.

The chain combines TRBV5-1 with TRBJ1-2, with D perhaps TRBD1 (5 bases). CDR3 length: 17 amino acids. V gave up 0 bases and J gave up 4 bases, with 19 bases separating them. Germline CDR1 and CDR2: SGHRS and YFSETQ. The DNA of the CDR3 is TGCGCCAGCAGCTTGGCCTTCGGGCCCGACGGGGGCTATGGCTACACCTTC. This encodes CASSLAFGPDGGYGYTF.

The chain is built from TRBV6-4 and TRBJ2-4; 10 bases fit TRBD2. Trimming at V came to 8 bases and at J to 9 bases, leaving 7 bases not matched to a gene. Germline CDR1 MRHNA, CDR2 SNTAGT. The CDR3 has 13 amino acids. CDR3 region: CASLEAGGVIQYF. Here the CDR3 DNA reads TGTGCCAGCCTCGAAGCGGGAGGGGTCATTCAGTACTTC.

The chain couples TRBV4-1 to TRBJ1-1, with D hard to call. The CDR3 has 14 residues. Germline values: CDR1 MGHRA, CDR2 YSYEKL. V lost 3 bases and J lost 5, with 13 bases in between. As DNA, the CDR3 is TGCGCCAGCAGCCATGAAACTACGCTTACTGAAGCTTTCTTT. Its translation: CASSHETTLTEAFF.

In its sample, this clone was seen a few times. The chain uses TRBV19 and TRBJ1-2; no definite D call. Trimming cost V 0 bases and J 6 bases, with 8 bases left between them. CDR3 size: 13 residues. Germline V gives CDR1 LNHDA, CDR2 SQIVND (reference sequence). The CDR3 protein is CASSIDGVNGYTF. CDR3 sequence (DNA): TGTGCCAGTAGTATAGATGGGGTGAATGGCTACACCTTC. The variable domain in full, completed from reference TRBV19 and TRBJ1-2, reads DGGITQSPKYLFRKEGQNVTLSCEQNLNHDAMYWYRQDPGQGLRLIYYSQIVNDFQKGDIAEGYSVSREKKESFPLTVTSAQKNPTAFYLCASSIDGVNGYTFGSGTRLTVV.

The CDR3 here is CASRSSGADTQYF. CDR3 in DNA: TGTGCCAGCAGGTCAAGCGGGGCAGATACGCAGTATTTT. The chain uses TRBV6-1 and TRBJ2-3; TRBD2 matches 7 bases. Germline V gene sequence: CDR1 MNHNS, CDR2 SASEGT. CDR3 length equals 13 residues. V dropped 6 bases and J dropped 4; count of bases not matched to a gene: 4.

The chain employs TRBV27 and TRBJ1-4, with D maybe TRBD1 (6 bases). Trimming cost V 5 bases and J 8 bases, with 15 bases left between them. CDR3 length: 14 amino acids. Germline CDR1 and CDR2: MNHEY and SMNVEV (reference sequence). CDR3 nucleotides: TGTGCCAGCAGTGACCGGGACACTTCCGAAAAACTGTTTTTT. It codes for CASSDRDTSEKLFF.